This T cell receptor (beta chain) was observed in a study of blood T cell repertoires in COVID-19 (TCRdb year 2020). Regarding the study in general: The collaborator samples originated in the United States, Italy and Spain and spanned the acute and convalescent phases of COVID-19. The prospective study material was composed of cDNA or gDNA derived from T cells, B-cell-depleted T cells, or PBMCs. Deeply sampled blood TCRbeta repertoires from subjects exposed to, actively infected with, or recovered from COVID-19 were included in the dataset. A freely available public database, intended as a resource for researchers studying the immune response to SARS-CoV-2, is where the repertoires were released. Samples came from the ongoing ImmuneRACE study (first 160 participants) plus 1,254 subjects from 6 global collaborators. Sample metadata almost always included a de-identified subject ID, COVID-19 status, age in years and sex. Where available, HLA class I and class II types were obtained from metadata supplied by the sample provider rather than from assay-based typing.

In regard to this clone: Its antigen remains unidentified. One base away there is no much larger clone; base qualities are not given.

One collaborating source in Seattle enrolled patients during active infection and followed them longitudinally through the course of disease. Whole blood was collected in K2EDTA tubes by collaborating institutions according to the institutions' own protocols. For TCRbeta analysis, collaborators shipped samples in one of three forms: frozen whole blood, isolated PBMCs, or DNA extracted from either of those sample types. The immunoSEQ Assay, a bias-controlled multiplex PCR, was used to amplify TCRbeta CDR3 regions from genomic DNA. For the original study's pipeline: Within the assay, amplification of reference gene primers was used to estimate how many nucleated cells each sample contained. To quantify the absolute abundance of each unique TCRbeta CDR3 rearrangement, sequence reads were collapsed and filtered. For each sample, productive Simpson clonality was calculated as the square root of Simpson's diversity index over productive rearrangements. TCRdb re-hosts the immuneACCESS table, in-frame sequences only. Its copies lack some clones; in the studies checked, an unresolved V gene accounts for under half of them, and the cause for the rest is not known. V and J calls and clone size are copied from that table; D and trimming were computed from the DNA. The sample table shows 300,000 to 350,000 clones, and 75% to 90% are seen once. About 6.9% of the sample lies in the top ten.

The paper's findings and limits, for the study overall: How much clinical and demographic metadata was included differed by source and by participant, and the metadata was provided uncurated.

Based on the germline V gene (reference sequence), the CDR1 and CDR2 sequences are LNHDA and SQIVND. The cysteine opens and the phenylalanine closes a CDR3 of 14 amino acids. Of the read, only the CDR3 DNA is kept; its 42 bases are in frame from base 1. V loses 3 bases of germline sequence and J loses 4 bases, and the interval between the two ends is 13 bases. The sequence links TRBV19 to TRBJ2-7; tentative D gene TRBD1, with 6 bases matching. Sequencing was done on a sample of peripheral blood. This receptor was identified in a woman in her 50s with COVID-19, enrolled during active disease. The DNA sequence is as follows: TGTGCCAGTAGTATGTGGCAGGGGAATTACGAGCAGTACTTC. Protein translation: CASSMWQGNYEQYF. Extended through the reference TRBV19 and TRBJ2-7 proteins, this CDR3 yields the full variable domain: DGGITQSPKYLFRKEGQNVTLSCEQNLNHDAMYWYRQDPGQGLRLIYYSQIVNDFQKGDIAEGYSVSREKKESFPLTVTSAQKNPTAFYLCASSMWQGNYEQYFGPGTRLTVT.